The 19 T cell receptor beta chains below were found in one sample sequenced in a study of alternative splicing in chronic myeloid leukemia remission. Each library started from approximately 1,000 ng total RNA with poly-A enrichment. TCRdb reprocessed the bulk RNA-seq reads, keeping one entry per CDR3 protein, no DNA. In all, the sample yields some 46 distinct CDR3 sequences. This sample's time point: chronic-phase CML before TKI therapy (screening/day 1). Sequenced material: PBMCs or total blood leukocytes (not recorded which), taken at diagnosis. Receptors originate from an adult with chronic myeloid leukemia.

The chain joins TRBV10-3 to TRBJ1-2. The CDR3 sequence is 14 residues long. Germline V gives CDR1 ENHRY, CDR2 SYGVKD. The CDR3 sequence: CAISEPMVGNGYTF.

The CDR3 here is CASSYLSGEETQYF. The chain links TRBV5-1 to TRBJ2-5; TCRdb's assignment of TRBD2 cannot be checked, as there is no DNA. CDR3 length: 14 amino acids. Per the germline V gene, CDR1 is SGHRS and CDR2 is YFSETQ.

V is TRBV20/OR9-2 and J is TRBJ2-1; TCRdb picks TRBD2, but there is no DNA to check that call. TRBV20/OR9-2 is noted as an ORF with a role that remains uncertain. The CDR3 is 11 amino acids. The CDR3 region is CSARVGPEQFF.

The chain joins TRBV29-1 to TRBJ2-7; TCRdb indicates TRBD2, and absent DNA this call remains unverified. The CDR3 has 13 residues. Looked up from germline, CDR1 is SQVTM and CDR2 is ANQGSEA. The CDR3: CSVRTSVNYEQYF.

V gene TRBV7-2 combines with J gene TRBJ2-2; the D gene TCRdb calls, TRBD2, cannot be checked with no DNA. The length of the CDR3 is 13 residues. In germline, CDR1 is SGHTA, CDR2 FQGNSA. This CDR3 reads CASRPEGAGELFF. The complete variable domain, with remaining parts taken from reference TRBV7-2 and TRBJ2-2, reads GAGVSQSPSNKVTEKGKDVELRCDPISGHTALYWYRQSLGQGLEFLIYFQGNSAPDKSGLPSDRFSAERTGGSVSTLTIQRTQQEDSAVYLCASRPEGAGELFFGEGSRLTVL.

V usage is TRBV6-2 or TRBV6-3 and J usage is TRBJ2-7; TCRdb outputs TRBD2, but without DNA this stays unchecked. Germline CDR1 MNHEY, CDR2 SVGEGT. CDR3 length: 13 amino acids. The CDR3 protein is CASSTTSSYEQYF.

The genes are TRBV20-1 and TRBJ1-2. Germline V lookup: CDR1 DFQATT, CDR2 SNEGSKA (reference sequence). The CDR3 loop spans 14 amino acids. The CDR3 sequence is CRARDAAASYGYTF.

The chain is built from TRBV20-1 and TRBJ1-4. The CDR3 length is 11 residues. The germline gives CDR1 DFQATT, CDR2 SNEGSKA (reference sequence). This CDR3 is CSAWGNEKLFF.

V and J are TRBV29-1 and TRBJ2-1; no DNA is available, so the TRBD2 call from TCRdb remains unchecked. The V gene's germline CDR1 is SQVTM and CDR2 ANQGSEA. CDR3 length equals 13 residues. CDR3 protein: CSATTSGGSEQFF.

J is TRBJ2-3 and V is TRBV10-3; the D call of TRBD2 rests on TCRdb alone, since no DNA is present to check it. The CDR3 consists of 14 residues. Germline V lookup: CDR1 ENHRY, CDR2 SYGVKD. The CDR3 sequence: CAIAGTESTDTQYF.

The chain combines TRBV24-1 with TRBJ2-1; TCRdb lists TRBD2, though no DNA is available to test this call. CDR3 length: 14 residues. CDR1 KGHDR and CDR2 SFDVKD come from the germline V gene. The CDR3 sequence is CATSESRPPNEQFF.

The chain combines TRBV30 with TRBJ1-1. Germline values: CDR1 GTSNPN, CDR2 SVGIG (reference sequence). The CDR3 has 14 amino acids. This CDR3 is CAWSNGGAAPEAFF. Filled out from reference TRBV30 and TRBJ1-1, the complete variable domain reads SQTIHQWPATLVQPVGSPLSLECTVEGTSNPNLYWYRQAAGRGLQLLFYSVGIGQISSEVPQNLSASRPQDRQFILSSKKLLLSDSGFYLCAWSNGGAAPEAFFGQGTRLTVV.

A single count supports this clonotype. The J gene is TRBJ1-4, the V gene TRBV25-1. CDR1 is MGHDK and CDR2 is SYGVNS in the germline V gene. This CDR3 has 13 residues. CDR3 sequence: CASRESINEKLFF.

The chain joins TRBV29-1 to TRBJ2-3; TCRdb indicates TRBD2, and absent DNA this call remains unverified. The CDR3 covers 13 residues. The V gene's germline CDR1 is SQVTM and CDR2 ANQGSEA. The CDR3 region is CSVDPQGSDTQYF.

The genes are TRBV28 and TRBJ2-5; absent DNA, TCRdb's TRBD2 call cannot be checked. CDR3 size: 12 residues. Looked up from germline, CDR1 is MDHEN and CDR2 is SYDVKM. The CDR3 loop reads CASSSGGETQYF.

This clonotype was found once. The chain is built from TRBV13 and TRBJ2-3. Per the germline V gene, CDR1 is PRHDT and CDR2 is FYEKMQ (reference sequence). The CDR3 sequence is 13 residues long. The CDR3 reads CASSQSLTDTQYF.

This clonotype was picked up one time. This chain uses TRBV20/OR9-2 with TRBJ1-5. TRBV20/OR9-2 belongs to the ORF category, with a function that is uncertain. This CDR3 spans 13 amino acids. Here the CDR3 reads CSAREDLDQPQHF.

The rearrangement uses TRBV20-1 and TRBJ1-1. Germline V lookup: CDR1 DFQATT, CDR2 SNEGSKA (reference sequence). The CDR3 runs to 14 residues. CDR3 in amino acids: CRGTGTGPNTEAFF.

The genes are TRBV9 and TRBJ2-1. Germline values: CDR1 SGDLS, CDR2 YYNGEE. This CDR3 contains 12 residues. The CDR3 spells CASTLHDNEQFF.